This TCR beta chain stems from a study of blood T cell repertoires in COVID-19. Using immunoSEQ multiplex PCR, the repertoire was profiled, and TCRdb retains in-frame clones only, with some absent. The sample records approximately 80,000 clones, almost 85% being singletons. In germline, CDR1 is SGDLS, CDR2 YYNGEE. V gave up 4 bases and J gave up 7 bases, with 15 bases separating them. This CDR3 has 15 residues. This clone was seen only once. The specimen was peripheral blood. V usage is TRBV9 and J usage is TRBJ1-6; possibly TRBD1 for D (6 bases). The clonotype comes from a man between 60 and 75 years old with acute or convalescent COVID-19. The DNA of the CDR3 is TGTGCCAGCAGCACGAGACAGGACCAAAATTCACCCCTCCACTTT. It encodes CASSTRQDQNSPLHF.